This T cell receptor (beta chain) was retrieved from a study of T cell repertoires in cytomegalovirus infection. Study summary: Public TCR beta signatures provided an indication of both CMV infection and a matching HLA type.

This clonotype was counted ten times or more. The target antigen is unknown. CDR1 is MNHEY and CDR2 is SMNVEV in the germline V gene (reference sequence). V lost 3 bases, J lost 6 bases, and 6 bases lay in between. This CDR3 comprises 12 residues. TCRdb reprocessed the reads with MiXCR, giving one entry per CDR3 protein. The data contain 110,000 or so distinct CDR3 sequences, under 35% of them singletons. Sequenced here: CD8+ T cells from cultured PBMCs, sampled from culture after CMV antigen stimulation. The TCR was taken from a human donor in good health (CMV status not recorded). Some clones in this sample may be carry-over from other donors' samples. The chain recombines TRBV27 with TRBJ1-5; D gene unclear. CDR3 protein: CASSFGGQPQHF. As DNA, the CDR3 is TGTGCCAGCAGTTTTGGTGGTCAGCCCCAGCATTTT.